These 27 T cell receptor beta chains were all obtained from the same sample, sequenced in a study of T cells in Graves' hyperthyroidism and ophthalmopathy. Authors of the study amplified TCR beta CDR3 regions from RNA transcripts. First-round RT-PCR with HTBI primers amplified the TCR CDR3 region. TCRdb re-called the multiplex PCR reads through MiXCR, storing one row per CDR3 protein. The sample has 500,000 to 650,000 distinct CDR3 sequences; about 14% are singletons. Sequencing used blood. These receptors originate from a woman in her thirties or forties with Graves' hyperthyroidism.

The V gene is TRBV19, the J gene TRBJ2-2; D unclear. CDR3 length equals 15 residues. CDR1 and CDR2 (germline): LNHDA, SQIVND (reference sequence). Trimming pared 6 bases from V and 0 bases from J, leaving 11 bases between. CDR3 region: CASSPSNTNTGELFF. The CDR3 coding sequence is TGTGCCAGTAGCCCCAGCAATACGAACACCGGGGAGCTGTTTTTT.

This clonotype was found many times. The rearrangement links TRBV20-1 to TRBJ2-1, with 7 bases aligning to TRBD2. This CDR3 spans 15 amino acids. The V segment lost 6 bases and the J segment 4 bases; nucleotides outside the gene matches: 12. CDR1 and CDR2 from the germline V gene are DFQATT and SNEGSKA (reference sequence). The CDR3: CSATPSQRGYNEQFF. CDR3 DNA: TGCAGTGCCACCCCATCCCAGCGGGGTTACAATGAGCAGTTCTTC.

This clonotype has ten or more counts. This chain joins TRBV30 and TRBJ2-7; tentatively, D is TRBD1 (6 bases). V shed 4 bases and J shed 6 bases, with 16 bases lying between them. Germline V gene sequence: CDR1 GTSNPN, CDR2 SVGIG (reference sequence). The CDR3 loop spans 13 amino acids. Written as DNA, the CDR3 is TGTGCCTGGAATTGGGGGCTCAGCGGCGAGCAGTACTTC. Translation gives CAWNWGLSGEQYF.

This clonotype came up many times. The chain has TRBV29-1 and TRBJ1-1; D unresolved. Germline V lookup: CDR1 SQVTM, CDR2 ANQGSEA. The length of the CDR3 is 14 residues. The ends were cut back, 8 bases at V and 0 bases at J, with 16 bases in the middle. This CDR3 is CSFRPTSMNTEAFF. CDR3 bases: TGCAGCTTTCGACCGACGTCCATGAACACTGAAGCTTTCTTT.

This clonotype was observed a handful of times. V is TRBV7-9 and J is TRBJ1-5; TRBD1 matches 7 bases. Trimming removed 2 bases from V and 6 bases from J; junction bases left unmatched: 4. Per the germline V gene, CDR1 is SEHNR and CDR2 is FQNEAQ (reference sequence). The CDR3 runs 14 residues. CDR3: CASSLSTGSQPQHF. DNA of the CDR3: TGTGCCAGCAGCTTATCGACAGGGTCTCAGCCCCAGCATTTT.

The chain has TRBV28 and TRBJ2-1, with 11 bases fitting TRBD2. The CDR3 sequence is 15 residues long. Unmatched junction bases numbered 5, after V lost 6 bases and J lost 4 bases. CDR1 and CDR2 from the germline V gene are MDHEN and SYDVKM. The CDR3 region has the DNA TGTGCCAGCAGGGAGACTAGCGGGGTTTACAATGAGCAGTTCTTC. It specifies CASRETSGVYNEQFF.

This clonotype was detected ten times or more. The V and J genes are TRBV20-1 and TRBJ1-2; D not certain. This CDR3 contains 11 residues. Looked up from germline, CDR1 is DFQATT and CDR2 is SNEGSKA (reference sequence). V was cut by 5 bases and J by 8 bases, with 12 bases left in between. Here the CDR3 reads CSAALLGGYTF. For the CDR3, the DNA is TGCAGTGCTGCTCTTCTTGGGGGCTACACCTTC.

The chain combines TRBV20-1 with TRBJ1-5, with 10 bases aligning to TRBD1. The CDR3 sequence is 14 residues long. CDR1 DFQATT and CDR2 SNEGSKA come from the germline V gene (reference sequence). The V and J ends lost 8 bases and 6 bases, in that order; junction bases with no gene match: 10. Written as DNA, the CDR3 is TGCAGTTCAACCCGACAGGGGGCTATTCAGCCCCAGCATTTT. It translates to CSSTRQGAIQPQHF.

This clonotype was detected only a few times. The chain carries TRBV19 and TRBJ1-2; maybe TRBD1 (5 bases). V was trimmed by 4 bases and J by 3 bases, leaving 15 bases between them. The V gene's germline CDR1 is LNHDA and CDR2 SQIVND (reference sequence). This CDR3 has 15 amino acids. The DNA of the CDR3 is TGTGCCAGTAGTACCCGATCACGGGGGGACTATGGCTACACCTTC. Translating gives CASSTRSRGDYGYTF. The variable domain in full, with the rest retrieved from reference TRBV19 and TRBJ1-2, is DGGITQSPKYLFRKEGQNVTLSCEQNLNHDAMYWYRQDPGQGLRLIYYSQIVNDFQKGDIAEGYSVSREKKESFPLTVTSAQKNPTAFYLCASSTRSRGDYGYTFGSGTRLTVV.

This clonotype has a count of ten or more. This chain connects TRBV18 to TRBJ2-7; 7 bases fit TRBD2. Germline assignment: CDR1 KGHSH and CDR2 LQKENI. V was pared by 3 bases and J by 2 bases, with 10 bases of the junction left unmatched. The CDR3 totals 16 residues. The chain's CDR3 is CASSPREAAAAYEQYF. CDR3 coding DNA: TGTGCCAGCTCACCCCGGGAGGCCGCGGCGGCCTACGAGCAGTACTTC.

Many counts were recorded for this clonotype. CDR3 loop: CASTLRSSYNEQFF. The DNA of the CDR3 is TGTGCCAGCACCCTCAGGAGCTCCTACAATGAGCAGTTCTTC. V gene TRBV27 combines with J gene TRBJ2-1, with unresolved D. V shed 7 bases and J shed 0 bases, with 10 bases lying between them. The CDR3 runs to 14 residues. Germline lookup yields CDR1 MNHEY and CDR2 SMNVEV (reference sequence).

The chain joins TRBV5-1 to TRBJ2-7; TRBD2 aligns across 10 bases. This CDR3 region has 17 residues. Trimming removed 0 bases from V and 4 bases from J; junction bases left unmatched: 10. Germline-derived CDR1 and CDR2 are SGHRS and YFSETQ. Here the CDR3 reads CASSLAGVAGGLYEQYF. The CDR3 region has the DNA TGCGCCAGCAGCTTGGCCGGGGTAGCGGGAGGATTGTACGAGCAGTACTTC.

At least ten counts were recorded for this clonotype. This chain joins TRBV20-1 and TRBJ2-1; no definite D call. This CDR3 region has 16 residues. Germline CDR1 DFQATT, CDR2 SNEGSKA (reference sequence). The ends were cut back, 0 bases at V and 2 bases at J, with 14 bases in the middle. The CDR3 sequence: CSARDPNLQPYNEQFF. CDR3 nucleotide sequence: TGCAGTGCTAGAGATCCGAATCTACAGCCCTACAATGAGCAGTTCTTC.

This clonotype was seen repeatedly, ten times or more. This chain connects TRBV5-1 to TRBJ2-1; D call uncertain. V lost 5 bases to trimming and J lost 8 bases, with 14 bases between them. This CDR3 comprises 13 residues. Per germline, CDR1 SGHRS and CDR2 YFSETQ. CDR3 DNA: TGCGCCAGCAGTTTTTGGGCCGGGTATGAGCAGTTCTTC. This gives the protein CASSFWAGYEQFF.

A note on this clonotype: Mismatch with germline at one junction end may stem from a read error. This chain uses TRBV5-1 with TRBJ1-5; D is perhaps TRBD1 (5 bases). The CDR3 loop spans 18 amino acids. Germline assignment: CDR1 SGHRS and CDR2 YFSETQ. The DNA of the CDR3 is TGTGCCAGCACCAGCGGGGGGTTTGGTGGCAGCAGAAATCAGCCCCAGCATTTT. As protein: CASTSGGFGGSRNQPQHF. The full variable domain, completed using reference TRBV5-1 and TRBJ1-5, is KAGVTQTPRYLIKTRGQQVTLSCSPISGHRSVSWYQQTPGQGLQFLFEYFSETQRNKGNFPGRFSGRQFSNSRSEMNVSTLELGDSALYLCASTSGGFGGSRNQPQHFGDGTRLSIL.

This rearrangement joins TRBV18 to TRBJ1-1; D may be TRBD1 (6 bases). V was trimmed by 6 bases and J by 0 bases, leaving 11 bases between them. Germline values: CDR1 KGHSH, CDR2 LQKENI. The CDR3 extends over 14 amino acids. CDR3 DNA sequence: TGTGCCAGCTCGACAGGCTCGATGAACACTGAAGCTTTCTTT. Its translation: CASSTGSMNTEAFF. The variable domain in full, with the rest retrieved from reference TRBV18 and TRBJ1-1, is NAGVMQNPRHLVRRRGQEARLRCSPMKGHSHVYWYRQLPEEGLKFMVYLQKENIIDESGMPKERFSAEFPKEGPSILRIQQVVRGDSAAYFCASSTGSMNTEAFFGQGTRLTVV.

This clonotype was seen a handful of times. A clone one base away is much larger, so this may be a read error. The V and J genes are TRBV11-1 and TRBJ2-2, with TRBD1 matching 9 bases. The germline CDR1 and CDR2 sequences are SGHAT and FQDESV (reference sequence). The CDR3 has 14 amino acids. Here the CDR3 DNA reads TGTGCCAACAGCTTCACAGGGGGCGGCGGGGAGCTGTTTTTT. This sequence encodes CANSFTGGGGELFF.

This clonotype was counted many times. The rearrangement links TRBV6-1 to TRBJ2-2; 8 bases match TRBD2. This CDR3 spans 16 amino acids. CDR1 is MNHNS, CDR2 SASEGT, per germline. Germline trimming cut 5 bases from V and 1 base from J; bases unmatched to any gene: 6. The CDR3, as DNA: TGTGCCAGCAGTTATCGGCTAGCGGGGAACACCGGGGAGCTGTTTTTT. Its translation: CASSYRLAGNTGELFF.

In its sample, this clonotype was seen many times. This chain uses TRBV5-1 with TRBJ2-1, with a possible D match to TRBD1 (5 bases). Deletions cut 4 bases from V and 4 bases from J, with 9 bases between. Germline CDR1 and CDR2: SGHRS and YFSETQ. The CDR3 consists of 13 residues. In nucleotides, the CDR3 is TGCGCCAGCAGCGACAGCTTTTACAATGAGCAGTTCTTC. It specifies CASSDSFYNEQFF. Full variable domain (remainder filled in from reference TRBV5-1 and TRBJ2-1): KAGVTQTPRYLIKTRGQQVTLSCSPISGHRSVSWYQQTPGQGLQFLFEYFSETQRNKGNFPGRFSGRQFSNSRSEMNVSTLELGDSALYLCASSDSFYNEQFFGPGTRLTVL.

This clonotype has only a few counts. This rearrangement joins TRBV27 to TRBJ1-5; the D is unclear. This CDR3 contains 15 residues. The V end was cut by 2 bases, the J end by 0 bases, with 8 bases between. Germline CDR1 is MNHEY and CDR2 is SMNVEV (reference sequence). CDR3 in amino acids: CASSLMGNSNQPQHF. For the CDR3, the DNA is TGTGCCAGCAGTTTAATGGGTAATAGCAATCAGCCCCAGCATTTT.

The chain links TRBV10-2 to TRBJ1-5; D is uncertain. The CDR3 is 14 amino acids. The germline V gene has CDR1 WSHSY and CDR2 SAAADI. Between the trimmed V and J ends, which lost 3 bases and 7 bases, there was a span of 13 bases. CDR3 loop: CASSDSAIGQPQHF. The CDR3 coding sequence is TGCGCCAGCAGTGACTCAGCGATTGGGCAGCCCCAGCATTTT.

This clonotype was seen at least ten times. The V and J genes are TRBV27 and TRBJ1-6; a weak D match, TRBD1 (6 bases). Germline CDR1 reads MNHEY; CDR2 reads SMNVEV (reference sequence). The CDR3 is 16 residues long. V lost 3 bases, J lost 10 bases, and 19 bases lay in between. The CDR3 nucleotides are TGTGCCAGCAGTTTCGCTTCCGGGACATTGAGGTCACCCCTCCACTTT. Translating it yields CASSFASGTLRSPLHF.

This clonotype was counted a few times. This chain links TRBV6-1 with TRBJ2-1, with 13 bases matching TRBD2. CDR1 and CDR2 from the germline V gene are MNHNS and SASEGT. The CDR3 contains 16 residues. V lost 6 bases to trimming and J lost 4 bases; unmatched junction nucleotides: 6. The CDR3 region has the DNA TGTGCCAGCAGCCGTTTGGGACTAGCGGGATACAATGAGCAGTTCTTC. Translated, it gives CASSRLGLAGYNEQFF.

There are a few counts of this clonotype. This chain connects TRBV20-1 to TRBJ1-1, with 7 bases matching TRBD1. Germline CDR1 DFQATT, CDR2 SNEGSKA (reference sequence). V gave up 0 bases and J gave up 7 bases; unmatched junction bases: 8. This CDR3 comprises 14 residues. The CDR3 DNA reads TGCAGTGCTAGAGATGGAGGACAGGCCATTGAAGCTTTCTTT. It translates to CSARDGGQAIEAFF.

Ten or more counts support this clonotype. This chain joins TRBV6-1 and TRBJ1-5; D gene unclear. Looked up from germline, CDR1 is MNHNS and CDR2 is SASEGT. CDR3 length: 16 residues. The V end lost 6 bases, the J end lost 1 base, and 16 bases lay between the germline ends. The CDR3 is CASSLGVPGSNQPQHF. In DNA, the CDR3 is TGTGCCAGCAGCCTTGGCGTGCCTGGGAGCAATCAGCCCCAGCATTTT.

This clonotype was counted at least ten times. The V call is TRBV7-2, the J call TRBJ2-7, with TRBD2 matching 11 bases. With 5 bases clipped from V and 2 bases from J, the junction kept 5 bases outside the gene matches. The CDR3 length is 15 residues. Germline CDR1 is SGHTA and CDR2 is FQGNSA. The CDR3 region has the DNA TGTGCCAGCAGCGAAGCTAGCGGGGGGACCTACGAGCAGTACTTC. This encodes CASSEASGGTYEQYF.

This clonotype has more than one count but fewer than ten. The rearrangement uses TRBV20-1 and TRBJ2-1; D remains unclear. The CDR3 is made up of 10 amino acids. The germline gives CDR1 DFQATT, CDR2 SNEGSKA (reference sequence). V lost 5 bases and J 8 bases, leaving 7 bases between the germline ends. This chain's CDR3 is CSAGRDEQFF. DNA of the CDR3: TGCAGTGCTGGAAGGGATGAGCAGTTCTTC.